The T cell receptor (beta chain) under discussion was sequenced for a study of T cells in Graves' hyperthyroidism and ophthalmopathy. RNA transcripts were the template for amplifying TCR beta CDR3 regions. RT-PCR in the first round (using the HTBI primer set) targeted the TCR CDR3. TCRdb re-derived calls from the multiplex PCR reads in MiXCR, one entry per CDR3 protein. The sample lists around 760,000 distinct CDR3 sequences, approximately 36% seen once, with around 30% in the top ten. Unmatched junction bases numbered 5, after V lost 1 base and J lost 4 bases. From germline, CDR1 is SEHNR and CDR2 FQNEAQ (reference sequence). There are 15 residues in the CDR3.

The sequence was collected from a woman aged 40-49 years with Graves' hyperthyroidism. V usage is TRBV7-9 and J usage is TRBJ2-3; 7 bases are shared with TRBD1. The sequenced material came from blood. The DNA for the CDR3 is TGTGCCAGCAGCTTAGGGACAGGTGGGGCAGATACGCAGTATTTT. Its protein is CASSLGTGGADTQYF.